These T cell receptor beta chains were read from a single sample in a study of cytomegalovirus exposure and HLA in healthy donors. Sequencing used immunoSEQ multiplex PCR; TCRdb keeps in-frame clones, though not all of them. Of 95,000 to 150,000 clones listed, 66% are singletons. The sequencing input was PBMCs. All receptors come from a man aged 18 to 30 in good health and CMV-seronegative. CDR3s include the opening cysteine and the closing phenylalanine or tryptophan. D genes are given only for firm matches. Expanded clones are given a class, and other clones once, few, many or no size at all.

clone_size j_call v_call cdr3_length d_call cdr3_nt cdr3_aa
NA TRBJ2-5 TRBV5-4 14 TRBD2 TGTGCCAGCAGCTTGCTCCCGGGGGGAGAGACCCAGTACTTC CASSLLPGGETQYF
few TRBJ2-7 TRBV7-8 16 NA TGTGCCAGCAGCTTAGCTCGGAGGGGGCGTTTCGACGAGCAGTACTTC CASSLARRGRFDEQYF
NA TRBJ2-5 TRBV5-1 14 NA TGCGCCAGCAGCCGGGACAACGACCAAGAGACCCAGTACTTC CASSRDNDQETQYF
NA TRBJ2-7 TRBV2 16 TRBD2 TGTGCCAGCAGAGGGCTAGCGGTACTAAGCTCCTACGAGCAGTACTTC CASRGLAVLSSYEQYF
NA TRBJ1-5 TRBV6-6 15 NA TGTGCCAGCATTTCTGAGGGCAGGCTCAATCAGCCCCAGCATTTT CASISEGRLNQPQHF
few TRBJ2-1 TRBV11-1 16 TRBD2 TGTGCCAGCAGCTTATTTGGCGGGAGGGTCTACAATGAGCAGTTCTTC CASSLFGGRVYNEQFF
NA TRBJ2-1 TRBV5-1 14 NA TGCGTCAGCAGAACCGGGACAATACACAATGAGCAGTTCTTC CVSRTGTIHNEQFF
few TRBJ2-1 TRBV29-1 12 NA TGCAGCGTTGAATCTCTTGCTGCGCTCCTAATCTTC CSVESLAALLIF
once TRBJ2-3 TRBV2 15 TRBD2 TGTGCCAGCGTCACAAGGGCTAGCGGGGGCGATACGCAGTATTTT CASVTRASGGDTQYF
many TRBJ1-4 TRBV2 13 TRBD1 TGTGCCAGCAGAGGGGACAGGAATGAAAAACTGTTTTTT CASRGDRNEKLFF
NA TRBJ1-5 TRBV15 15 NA TGTGCCACCAGCAGGTCAACAGTCCTGGGTCAGCCCCAGCATTTT CATSRSTVLGQPQHF
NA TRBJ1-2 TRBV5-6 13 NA TGTGCCAGCAGCTCCGACTCATTTTATGGCTACACCTTC CASSSDSFYGYTF
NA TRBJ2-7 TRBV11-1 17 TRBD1 TGTGCCAGCAGCCGATTCGGACAGGGCCAAGACTCCTACGAGCAGTACTTC CASSRFGQGQDSYEQYF
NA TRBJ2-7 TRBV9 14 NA TGTGCCAGCAGCCCCCCGACAGATTTTTACGAGCAGTACTTC CASSPPTDFYEQYF
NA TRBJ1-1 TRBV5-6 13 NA TGTGCCAGCAGCTTCGGGAGGGGCACTGAAGCTTTCTTT CASSFGRGTEAFF
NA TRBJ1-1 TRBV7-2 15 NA TGTGCCAGCAAAATAGCCACGGTTGATCATACTGAAGCTTTCTTT CASKIATVDHTEAFF
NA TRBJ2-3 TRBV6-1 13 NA TGTGCCAGCAGTGATCCTAGCACAGATACGCAGTATTTT CASSDPSTDTQYF
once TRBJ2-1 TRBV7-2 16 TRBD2 TGTGCCAGCAGCTTCGTCGGGGGGGGGACCTACAATGAGCAGTTCTTC CASSFVGGGTYNEQFF
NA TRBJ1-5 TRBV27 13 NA TGTGCCAGCAGCACGACGGGGAATCAGCCCCAGCATTTT CASSTTGNQPQHF
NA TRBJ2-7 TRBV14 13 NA TGTGCCAGCAGCCGCCGACAGGGAGGCGAGCAGTACTTC CASSRRQGGEQYF
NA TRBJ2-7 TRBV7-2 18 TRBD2 TGTGCCAGCAGCTTATTACGACGGACTAGCGGGAGCAGCCACGAGCAGTACTTC CASSLLRRTSGSSHEQYF
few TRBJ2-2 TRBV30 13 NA TGTGCCTGGAGTGACAGCTTCACCGGGGAGCTGTTTTTT CAWSDSFTGELFF
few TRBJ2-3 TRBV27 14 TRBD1 TGTGCCAGCTCGACCGGGACAGGCTTAACCACGGTGTATTTT CASSTGTGLTTVYF
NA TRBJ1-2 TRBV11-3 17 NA TGTGCCAGCAGCCAGAGCTCCCGGGACTCCGCTAACTATGGCTACACCTTC CASSQSSRDSANYGYTF
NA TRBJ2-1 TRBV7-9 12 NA TGTTCCAGCAGCTTAGATGAGAATGAGCAGTTCTTC CSSSLDENEQFF
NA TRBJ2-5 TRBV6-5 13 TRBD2 TGTGCCAGCAGTTACGGGGGAGGGGAGACCCAGTACTTC CASSYGGGETQYF
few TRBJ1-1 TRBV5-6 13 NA TGTGCCAGCAGCATAGGACAGAACACTGAAGCTTTCTTT CASSIGQNTEAFF
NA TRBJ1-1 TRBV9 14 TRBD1 TGTGCCAGCAGCGCCACAGGGGCTATCGCTGAAGCTTTCTTT CASSATGAIAEAFF
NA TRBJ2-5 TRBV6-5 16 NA TGTGCCAGCAGTTATGGTCTTCGTGGTCGCGTAGAGACCCAGTACTTC CASSYGLRGRVETQYF
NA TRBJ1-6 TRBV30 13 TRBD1 TGTGCCTGGAGCAGGGGACAGGACGCACCCCTCCACTTT CAWSRGQDAPLHF
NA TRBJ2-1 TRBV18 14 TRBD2 TGTGCCAGCTCTGGTACTAGCGGGACCAATGAGCAGTTCTTC CASSGTSGTNEQFF
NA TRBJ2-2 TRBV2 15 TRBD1 TGTGCCAGCAGTGTTCTGCAGGGGGACACCGGGGAGCTGTTTTTT CASSVLQGDTGELFF
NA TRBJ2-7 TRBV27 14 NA TGTGCCAGCAGTTTAGGGGGGGCCCACTACGAGCAGTACTTC CASSLGGAHYEQYF
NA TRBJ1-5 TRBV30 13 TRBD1 TGTGCCTGGAGAGGACAGGTCAATCAGCCCCAGCATTTT CAWRGQVNQPQHF
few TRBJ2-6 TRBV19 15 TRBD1 TGTGCCAGTCAATCACAGGGGGCTGGGGCCAACGTCCTGACTTTC CASQSQGAGANVLTF
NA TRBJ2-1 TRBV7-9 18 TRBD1 TGTGCCAGCAGCCCCCTTCTAGGGCCAGGGGGCTCCTACAATGAGCAGTTCTTC CASSPLLGPGGSYNEQFF
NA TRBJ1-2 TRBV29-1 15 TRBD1 TGCAGCGTGCGACTCTATGGACAGGGGGACTATGGCTACACCTTC CSVRLYGQGDYGYTF